This TCR beta chain derives from a study of neoadjuvant nivolumab and ipilimumab in lung cancer. With regard to this clone: As yet, its antigen is unknown.

Trimming removed 0 bases at V and 5 bases at J, with 17 bases between. CDR3 size: 16 residues. Germline lookup yields CDR1 SGHNT and CDR2 YYREEE (reference sequence). Study-level results: Pathologic regression was not significantly tied to TCR clonality. TCR sequencing covered a small number of samples. TCR richness and clonality were higher in tumors than adjacent uninvolved lung. Pretherapy blood TCR richness correlated positively with resected tumor richness.

The data were produced by immunoSEQ multiplex PCR, yet TCRdb's version contains in-frame clones alone and is incomplete. Of around 20,000 clones detected, around 82% appear once; the ten largest clones hold less than 9%. The receptor comes from an adult with non-small cell lung cancer. Specimen: tumor tissue, collected after neoadjuvant nivolumab, alone or with ipilimumab, at or shortly before surgery. This rearrangement joins TRBV5-4 to TRBJ2-5; perhaps TRBD1 as D (6 bases). CDR3 DNA sequence: TGTGCCAGCAGCTTGGCCGGGCAGGGGATTTGGGAGACCCAGTACTTC. Protein product: CASSLAGQGIWETQYF.